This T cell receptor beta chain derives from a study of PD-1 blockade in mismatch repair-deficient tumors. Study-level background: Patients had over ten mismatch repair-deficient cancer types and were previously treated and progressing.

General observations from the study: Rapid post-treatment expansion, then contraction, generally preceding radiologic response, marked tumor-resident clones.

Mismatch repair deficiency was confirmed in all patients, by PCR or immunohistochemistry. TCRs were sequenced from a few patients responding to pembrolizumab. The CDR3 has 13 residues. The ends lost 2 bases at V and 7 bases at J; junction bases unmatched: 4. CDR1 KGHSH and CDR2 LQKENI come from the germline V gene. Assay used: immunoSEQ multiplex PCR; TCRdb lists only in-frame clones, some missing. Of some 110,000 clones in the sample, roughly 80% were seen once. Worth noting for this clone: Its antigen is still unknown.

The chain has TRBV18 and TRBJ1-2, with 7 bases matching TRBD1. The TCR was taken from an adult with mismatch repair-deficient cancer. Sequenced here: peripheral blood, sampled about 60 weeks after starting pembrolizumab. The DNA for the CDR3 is TGTGCCAGCTCACCAGAGGGGGCGAGTGGCTACACCTTC. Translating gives CASSPEGASGYTF. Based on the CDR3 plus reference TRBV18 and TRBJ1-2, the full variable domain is NAGVMQNPRHLVRRRGQEARLRCSPMKGHSHVYWYRQLPEEGLKFMVYLQKENIIDESGMPKERFSAEFPKEGPSILRIQQVVRGDSAAYFCASSPEGASGYTFGSGTRLTVV.